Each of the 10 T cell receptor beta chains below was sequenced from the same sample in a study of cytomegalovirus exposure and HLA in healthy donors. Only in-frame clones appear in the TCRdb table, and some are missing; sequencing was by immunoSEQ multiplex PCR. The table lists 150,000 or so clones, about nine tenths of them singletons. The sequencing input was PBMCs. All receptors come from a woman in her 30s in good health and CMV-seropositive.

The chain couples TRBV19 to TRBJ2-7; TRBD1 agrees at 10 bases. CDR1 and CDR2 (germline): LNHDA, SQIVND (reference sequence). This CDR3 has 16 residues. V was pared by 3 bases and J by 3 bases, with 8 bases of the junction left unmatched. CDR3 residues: CASSITSTGGLYEQYF. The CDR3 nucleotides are TGTGCCAGTAGTATTACCTCGACAGGGGGCCTCTACGAGCAGTACTTC.

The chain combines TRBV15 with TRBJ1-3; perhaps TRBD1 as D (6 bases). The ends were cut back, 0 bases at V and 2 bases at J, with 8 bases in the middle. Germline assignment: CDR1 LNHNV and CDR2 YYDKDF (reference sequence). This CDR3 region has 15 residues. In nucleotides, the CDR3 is TGTGCCACCAGCAGAGATACAGGGACTGGAAACACCATATATTTT. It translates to CATSRDTGTGNTIYF.

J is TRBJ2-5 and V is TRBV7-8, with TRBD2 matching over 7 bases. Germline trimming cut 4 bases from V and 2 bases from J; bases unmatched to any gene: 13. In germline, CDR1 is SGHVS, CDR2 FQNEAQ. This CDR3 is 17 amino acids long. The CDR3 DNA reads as TGTGCCAGCAGCTCTACTGGGCGGGGGTCCCGTCAAGAGACCCAGTACTTC. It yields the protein CASSSTGRGSRQETQYF.

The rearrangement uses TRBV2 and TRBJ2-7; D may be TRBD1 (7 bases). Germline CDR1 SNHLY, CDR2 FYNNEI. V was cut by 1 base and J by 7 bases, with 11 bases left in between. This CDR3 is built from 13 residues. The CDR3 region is CASSEVTGREQYF. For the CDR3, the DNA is TGTGCCAGCAGTGAAGTGACAGGGAGGGAGCAGTACTTC.

The CDR3 here is CASSGTITSTDTQYF. The CDR3, as DNA: TGTGCCAGCAGTGGTACGATTACTAGCACAGATACGCAGTATTTT. The V gene is TRBV6-1, the J gene TRBJ2-3; D is uncertain. The CDR3 extends over 15 amino acids. Trimming removed 4 bases from V and 0 bases from J, with 11 bases in between. Germline CDR1 MNHNS, CDR2 SASEGT.

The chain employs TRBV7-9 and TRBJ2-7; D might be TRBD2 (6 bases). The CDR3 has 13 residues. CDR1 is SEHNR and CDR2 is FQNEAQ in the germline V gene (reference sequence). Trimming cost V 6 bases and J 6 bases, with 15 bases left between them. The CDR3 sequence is CASRPPGESEQYF. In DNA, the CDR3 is TGTGCCAGCAGGCCTCCGGGGGAGAGCGAGCAGTACTTC.

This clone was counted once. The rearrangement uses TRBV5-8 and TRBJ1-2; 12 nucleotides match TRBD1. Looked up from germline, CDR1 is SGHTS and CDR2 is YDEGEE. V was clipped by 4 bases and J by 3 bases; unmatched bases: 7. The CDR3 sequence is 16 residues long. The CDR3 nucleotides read TGTGCCAGCAGCCCCGGGACAGGGGGCGCTTACTATGGCTACACCTTC. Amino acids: CASSPGTGGAYYGYTF.

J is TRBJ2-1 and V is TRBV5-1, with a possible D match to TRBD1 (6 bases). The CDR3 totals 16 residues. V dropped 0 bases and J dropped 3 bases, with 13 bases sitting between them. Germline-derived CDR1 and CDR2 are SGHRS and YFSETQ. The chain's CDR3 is CASSLAWGRGYNEQFF. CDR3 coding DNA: TGCGCCAGCAGCTTGGCCTGGGGCAGGGGCTACAATGAGCAGTTCTTC.

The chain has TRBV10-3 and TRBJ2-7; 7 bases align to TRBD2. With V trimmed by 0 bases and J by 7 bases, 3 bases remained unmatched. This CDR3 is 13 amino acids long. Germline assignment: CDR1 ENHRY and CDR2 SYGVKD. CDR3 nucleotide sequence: TGTGCCATCAGTGAGTCGTGGGGGGGGGAGCAGTACTTC. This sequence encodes CAISESWGGEQYF.

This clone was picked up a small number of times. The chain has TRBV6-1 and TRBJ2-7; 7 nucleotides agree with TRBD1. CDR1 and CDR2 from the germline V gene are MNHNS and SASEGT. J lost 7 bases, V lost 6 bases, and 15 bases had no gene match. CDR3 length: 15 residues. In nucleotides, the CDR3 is TGTGCCAGCAGCGGGACCGGGACAGTGTACGAGGAGCAGTACTTC. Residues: CASSGTGTVYEEQYF.